This TCR beta chain is drawn from a study of T-cell reconstitution after alpha-beta-depleted transplantation in children. Unique molecular identifiers were used to barcode this TCRbeta library. MiXCR, applied by TCRdb to the PCR reads, yields one record per CDR3 protein. The sample records about 610,000 distinct CDR3 sequences, about 10% being singletons. Looked up from germline, CDR1 is LNHNV and CDR2 is YYDKDF (reference sequence). The CDR3 runs to 15 residues. Losses at the gene ends were 2 bases for V and 1 base for J; bases not matched to a gene: 3. This clonotype was detected a few times. The sequencing here drew on PBMCs from the stem cell graft donor, taken from the stem cell graft. This chain uses TRBV15 with TRBJ1-1; TRBD1 aligns across 8 bases. The origin of this receptor is a human donor who donated a stem cell graft to a child with acute myeloid leukemia. The DNA for the CDR3 is TGTGCCACCAGCAGAAGCGGGACAGGGAACACTGAAGCTTTCTTT. As protein: CATSRSGTGNTEAFF.